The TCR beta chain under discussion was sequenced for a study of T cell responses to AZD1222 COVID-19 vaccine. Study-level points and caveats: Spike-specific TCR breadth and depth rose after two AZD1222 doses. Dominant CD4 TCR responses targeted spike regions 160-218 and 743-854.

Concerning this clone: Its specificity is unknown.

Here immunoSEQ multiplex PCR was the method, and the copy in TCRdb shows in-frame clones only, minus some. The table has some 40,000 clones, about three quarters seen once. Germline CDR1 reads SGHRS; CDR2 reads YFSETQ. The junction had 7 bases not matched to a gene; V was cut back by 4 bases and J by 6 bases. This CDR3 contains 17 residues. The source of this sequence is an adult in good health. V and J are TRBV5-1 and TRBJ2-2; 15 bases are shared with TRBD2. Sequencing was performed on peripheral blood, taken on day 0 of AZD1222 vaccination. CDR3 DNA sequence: TGCGCCAGCAGCCGTGGACTAGCGGGGGGGCCCCCCGGGGAGCTGTTTTTT. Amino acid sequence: CASSRGLAGGPPGELFF.